This T cell receptor (beta chain) was profiled in a study of blood T cell repertoires in COVID-19. Study context: Nucleic acid was either cDNA or gDNA, and it came from T cells, B-cell-depleted T cells, or PBMCs.

The study drew participants aged about 18 to 90 years from some 23 US areas. Cohort assignment relied on participant-reported clinical history. Before being deemed recovered, Cohort 3 donors had two negative PCRs, clearance, or symptom resolution. CDR1 and CDR2 from the germline V gene are MRHNA and SNTAGT. V was shortened by 11 bases and J by 5 bases, with 17 bases between the two germline ends. The CDR3 loop spans 13 amino acids. Some clones are missing from TCRdb's copy, which holds only in-frame ones; the method was immunoSEQ multiplex PCR. The sample lists hundreds of thousands of clones; roughly 88% were seen once.

The chain joins TRBV6-4 to TRBJ2-3; TRBD1 is a possible D gene (6 bases). This receptor was identified in a man aged 25 to 40 who had recovered from COVID-19. Sequenced sample: PBMCs or T cells enriched from blood (not recorded which). CDR3 amino acids: CAASKLQGDTQYF. For the CDR3, the DNA is TGTGCCGCCTCCAAATTACAGGGAGATACGCAGTATTTT.